This paragraph covers one TCR beta chain sequence. Antigen unknown. The use of a sample-barcoded 5' primer and a J-beta primer mix characterized a second PCR of roughly 6 to 11 cycles. Via MiXCR, TCRdb re-called the 5' RACE reads, giving one row per CDR3 protein. The data contain some 1 million distinct CDR3 sequences, around 43% of them singletons. Per sample, a minimum of 6 million PBMCs were isolated. The CDR3 has 14 residues. CDR1 and CDR2 from the germline V gene are MDHEN and SYDVKM. This sample was included in a study of blood T cells in healthy people across ages. Study-wide results and limits: A strong correlation was seen between TCR beta diversity and naive T cell percentage. It was the long-lived donors that had more naive CD4+ cells and higher diversity than aged donors. Per million T cells, the diversity of TCR beta decreased roughly linearly as age advanced.

V gene TRBV28 combines with J gene TRBJ2-7; perhaps D is TRBD1 or TRBD2 (6 bases each). Near its end, the DNA agrees better with TRBJ2-5, so the J call may be wrong. Sequences were obtained from blood. The receptor comes from a woman aged 55 to 70 in good health. As DNA, the CDR3 is TGTGCCAGCAGCGCCTCTAGGGGGGCCTCGACCCAGTACTTC. Its protein is CASSASRGASTQYF.